This entry is about one TCR beta chain. Its cognate antigen is unknown. The PCR used 60 Vbeta and 13 Jbeta primers. Generated by immunoSEQ multiplex PCR, the TCRdb table keeps only in-frame clones and is missing some. There are about 160,000 clones in the sample; roughly 84% occur only once, and about 1.2% lies in the top ten. This specimen belongs to a study of cytomegalovirus exposure and HLA in healthy donors. Study information: An early data release held tens of millions of unique TCRs from HLA-typed donors.

This CDR3 is built from 13 residues. CDR1 GTSNPN and CDR2 SVGIG come from the germline V gene (reference sequence). Germline trimming cut 4 bases from V and 5 bases from J; bases unmatched to any gene: 6. Findings of the study overall: The authors listed roughly 150 TCR beta chains as cytomegalovirus-associated. According to a later analysis, most TCR beta chains associated with CMV appeared HLA-restricted. Later analysis suggested links between common viral pathogens and several top significant clusters.

The sample comprised PBMCs. This clonotype originated in a boy between 2 and 10 years old in good health and CMV-seronegative. This sequence joins TRBV30 and TRBJ2-5; 8 nucleotides match TRBD1. CDR3 region: CAWTRTGSETQYF. The CDR3, as DNA: TGTGCCTGGACCCGGACAGGGTCGGAGACCCAGTACTTC.